Listed below are T cell receptor beta chains from one sample, sequenced in a study of immune cell composition in non-small cell lung cancer. Some clones are missing from TCRdb's copy, which holds only in-frame ones; the method was immunoSEQ multiplex PCR. The table includes thousands of clones, around two thirds detected once. Sample: lung tumor tissue. The receptors shown here come from a human donor with non-small cell lung cancer. The conserved cysteine and the conserved F or W are not part of the CDR3 here. D genes are given only for firm matches. Clone sizes are given selectively: once, few, many, or a class where the clone is expanded.

v_call	j_call	d_call	clone_size	cdr3_aa
TRBV4-3	TRBJ1-6	TRBD1	few	ASSQGGTDRAYNSPLH
TRBV9	TRBJ2-1	TRBD2	NA	ASSVDPSGLYNEQF
TRBV18	TRBJ2-7	NA	few	ASSPGAVEQY
TRBV5-4	TRBJ2-7	TRBD2	NA	ASSFSWTSGGHYEQY
TRBV4-1	TRBJ2-7	TRBD1	NA	ASSPGTADSYEQY
TRBV5-4	TRBJ2-7	TRBD1	NA	ASSLGSPTGAYEQY
TRBV19	TRBJ2-1	NA	NA	ASSTRVGSYNEQF
TRBV4-1	TRBJ1-2	TRBD1	NA	ASSQDLSGTAD
TRBV5-1	TRBJ2-2	TRBD1	few	ASSPGQLLNTGELF
TRBV11-2	TRBJ2-3	TRBD2	NA	ASSPRLAETDTQY
TRBV7-8	TRBJ2-3	TRBD2	NA	ASSPGLVADTQY
TRBV7-9	TRBJ1-4	NA	NA	ASSMQYEKLF
TRBV5-1	TRBJ1-1	NA	NA	ASSSVGQTFEAF
TRBV29-1	TRBJ2-1	TRBD1	NA	SVGQGMGEQF
TRBV30	TRBJ2-1	TRBD2	NA	AWKAGLAGEFRDNEQF
TRBV7-8	TRBJ2-1	TRBD1	NA	ASSLVSGTGFNEQF
TRBV27	TRBJ2-7	NA	NA	ASSLSRGSYEQY
TRBV4-1	TRBJ2-5	NA	NA	ASSQAHSGETQY
TRBV6-1	TRBJ2-5	NA	NA	ASSELEGLETQY
TRBV5-4	TRBJ2-7	TRBD1	few	ASSLAGQLSSYEQY
TRBV5-8	TRBJ1-5	NA	NA	ASSPAEANQPQH
TRBV27	TRBJ1-2	TRBD1	NA	ASSRWGQGAASYGYT
TRBV5-6	TRBJ2-7	TRBD2	NA	ASSLWTSGIYEQY
TRBV5-1	TRBJ2-7	NA	NA	ASSLPTDTYEQY
TRBV11-3	TRBJ1-4	TRBD1	NA	ASSRTGLNEKLF
TRBV7-2	TRBJ2-7	NA	few	ASSQASGRTYEQY
TRBV29-1	TRBJ1-1	NA	NA	SVFPWGDPVNTEAF
TRBV18	TRBJ2-7	TRBD1	NA	ASSPQGAMPGSEQY
TRBV10-2	TRBJ2-6	NA	once	ASSDGRFSGANVLT
TRBV19	TRBJ1-5	NA	NA	ASSMGRDQPQH
TRBV5-1	TRBJ2-1	NA	NA	ASSSPFNVVARYEQF
TRBV5-1	TRBJ1-1	NA	NA	ASSEGVSNTEAF
TRBV11-3	TRBJ2-4	NA	few	ASSLVSGIDGIQY
TRBV7-7	TRBJ2-3	NA	NA	ARSSSADTQY
TRBV25-1	TRBJ2-3	NA	few	ASTSAGGGWDTQY
TRBV7-2	TRBJ1-2	NA	once	ASKVGDGYT
TRBV5-1	TRBJ2-1	NA	NA	ASSLGQRSYNEQF
TRBV19	TRBJ1-5	NA	NA	ASNNRGGNQPQH
TRBV19	TRBJ1-1	TRBD1	NA	ASRNGGTGGISEAF
TRBV2	TRBJ2-6	NA	NA	ASKEGTDPGANVLT